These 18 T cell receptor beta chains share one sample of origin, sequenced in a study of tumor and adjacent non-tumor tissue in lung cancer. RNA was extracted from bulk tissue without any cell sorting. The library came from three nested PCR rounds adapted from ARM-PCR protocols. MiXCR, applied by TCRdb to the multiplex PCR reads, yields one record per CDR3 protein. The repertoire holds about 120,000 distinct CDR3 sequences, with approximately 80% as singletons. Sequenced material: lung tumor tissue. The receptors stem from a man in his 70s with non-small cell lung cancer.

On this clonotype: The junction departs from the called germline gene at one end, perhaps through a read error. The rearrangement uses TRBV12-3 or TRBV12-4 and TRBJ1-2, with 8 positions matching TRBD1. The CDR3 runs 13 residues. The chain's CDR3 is CASSIGTGYGYNF. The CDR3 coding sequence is TGTGCCAGTAGTATCGGGACAGGCTATGGCTACAACTTC.

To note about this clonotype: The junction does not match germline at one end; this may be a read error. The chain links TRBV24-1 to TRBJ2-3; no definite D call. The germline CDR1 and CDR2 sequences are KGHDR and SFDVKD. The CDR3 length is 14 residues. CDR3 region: CATSRCGSLDTQYF. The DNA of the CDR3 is TGTGCCACCAGTCGGTGCGGCAGCTTAGATACGCAATATTTT.

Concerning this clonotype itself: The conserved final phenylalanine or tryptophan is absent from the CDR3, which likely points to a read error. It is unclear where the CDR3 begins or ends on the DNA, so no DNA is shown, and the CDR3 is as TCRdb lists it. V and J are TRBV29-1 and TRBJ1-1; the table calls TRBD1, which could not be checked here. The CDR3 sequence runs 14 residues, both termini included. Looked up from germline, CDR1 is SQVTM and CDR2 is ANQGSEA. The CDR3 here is CSVFGQGIKTEALI.

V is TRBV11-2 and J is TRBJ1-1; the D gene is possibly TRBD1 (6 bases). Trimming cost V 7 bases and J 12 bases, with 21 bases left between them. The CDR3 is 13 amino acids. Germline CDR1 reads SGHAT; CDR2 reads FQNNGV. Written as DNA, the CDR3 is TGTGCCAGCAAACTTTCGGGGGGGCGCTTTACTTTCTTT. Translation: CASKLSGGRFTFF.

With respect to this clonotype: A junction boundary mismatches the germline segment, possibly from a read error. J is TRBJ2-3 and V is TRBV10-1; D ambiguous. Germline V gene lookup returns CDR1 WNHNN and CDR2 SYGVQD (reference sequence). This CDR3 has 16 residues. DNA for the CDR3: TGCGCCATCAGCGAAGGGAACGGACCATCAACAGATACGCAGTACTTT. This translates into CAISEGNGPSTDTQYF.

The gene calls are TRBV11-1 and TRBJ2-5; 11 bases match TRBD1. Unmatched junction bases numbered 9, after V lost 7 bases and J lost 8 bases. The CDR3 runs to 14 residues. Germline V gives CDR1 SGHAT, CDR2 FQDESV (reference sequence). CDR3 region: CASMRTGGVDTQYF. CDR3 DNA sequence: TGTGCCAGCATGAGGACAGGGGGCGTGGATACCCAGTACTTC.

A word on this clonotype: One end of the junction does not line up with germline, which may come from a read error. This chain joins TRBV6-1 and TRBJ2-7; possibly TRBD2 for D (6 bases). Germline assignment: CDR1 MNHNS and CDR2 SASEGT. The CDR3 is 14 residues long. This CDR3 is CANSAGITSYEQYF. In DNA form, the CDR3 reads TGTGCCAACAGTGCGGGGATCACCTCCTACGAGCAGTACTTC.

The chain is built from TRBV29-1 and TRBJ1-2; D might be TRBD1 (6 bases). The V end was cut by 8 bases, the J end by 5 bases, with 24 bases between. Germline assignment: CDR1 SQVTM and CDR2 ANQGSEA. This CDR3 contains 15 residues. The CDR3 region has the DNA TGCAGCTTTGGATTCCCGGGACACGGGGGATATGGCTACACCTTC. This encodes CSFGFPGHGGYGYTF.

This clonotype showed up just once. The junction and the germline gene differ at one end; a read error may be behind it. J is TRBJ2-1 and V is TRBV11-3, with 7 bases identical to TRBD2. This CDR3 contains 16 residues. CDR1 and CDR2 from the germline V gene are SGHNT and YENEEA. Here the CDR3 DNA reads TGTGCCAGCAACTTAGATCACACGGGGGGTAGGGGTGAGCAGTTCTTC. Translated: CASNLDHTGGRGEQFF.

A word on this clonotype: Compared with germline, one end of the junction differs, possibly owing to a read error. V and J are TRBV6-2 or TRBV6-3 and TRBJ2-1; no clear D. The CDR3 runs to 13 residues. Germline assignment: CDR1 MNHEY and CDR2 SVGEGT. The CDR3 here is CPSNRGGYNEQFF. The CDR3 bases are TGCCCCAGCAACAGAGGTGGTTACAATGAGCAGTTCTTC.

CDR3 protein: CVSSQRQGYEQYF. The CDR3 DNA follows: TGTGTCAGTAGCCAAAGACAGGGCTACGAGCAGTACTTC. The rearrangement links TRBV4-2 to TRBJ2-7, with 7 bases identical to TRBD1. This CDR3 spans 13 amino acids. Per germline, CDR1 LGHNA and CDR2 YNFKEQ.

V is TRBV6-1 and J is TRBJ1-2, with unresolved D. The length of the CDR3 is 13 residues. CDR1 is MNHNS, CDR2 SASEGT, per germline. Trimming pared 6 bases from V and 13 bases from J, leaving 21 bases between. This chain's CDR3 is CASSSISNYGCTF. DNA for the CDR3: TGTGCCAGCAGCTCGATTTCTAACTATGGTTGCACCTTC.

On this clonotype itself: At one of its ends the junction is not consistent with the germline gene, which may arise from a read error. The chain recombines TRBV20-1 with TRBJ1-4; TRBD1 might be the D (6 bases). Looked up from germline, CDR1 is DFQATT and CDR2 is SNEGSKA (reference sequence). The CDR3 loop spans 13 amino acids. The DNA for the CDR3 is TGCAGTGCTAGAACAGGGACGCATGAAAAACTGTTATTT. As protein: CSARTGTHEKLLF.

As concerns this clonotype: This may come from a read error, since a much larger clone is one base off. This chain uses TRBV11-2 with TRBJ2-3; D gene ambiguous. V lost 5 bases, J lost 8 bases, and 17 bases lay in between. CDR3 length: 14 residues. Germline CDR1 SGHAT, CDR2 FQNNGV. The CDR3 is CASSHRTYTATQYF. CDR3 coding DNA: TGTGCCAGCAGCCACCGGACCTATACGGCTACGCAGTATTTT. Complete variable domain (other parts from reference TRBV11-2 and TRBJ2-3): EAGVAQSPRYKIIEKRQSVAFWCNPISGHATLYWYQQILGQGPKLLIQFQNNGVVDDSQLPKDRFSAERLKGVDSTLKIQPAKLEDSAVYLCASSHRTYTATQYFGPGTRLTVL.

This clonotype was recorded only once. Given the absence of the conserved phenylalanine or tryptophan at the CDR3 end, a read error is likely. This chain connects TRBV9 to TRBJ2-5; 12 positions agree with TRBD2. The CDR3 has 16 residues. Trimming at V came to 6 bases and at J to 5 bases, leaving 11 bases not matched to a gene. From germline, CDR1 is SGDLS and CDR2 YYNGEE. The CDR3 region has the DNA TGTGCCAGCAACGCTAGCGGGAGGGAGATAGGGGAGACCCAGTACTTA. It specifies CASNASGREIGETQYL.

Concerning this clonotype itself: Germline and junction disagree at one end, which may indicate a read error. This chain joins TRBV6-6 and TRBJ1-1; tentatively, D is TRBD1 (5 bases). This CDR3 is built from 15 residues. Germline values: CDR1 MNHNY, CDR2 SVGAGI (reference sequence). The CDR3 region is CASGYPGRQNSEAFF. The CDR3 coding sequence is TGTGCCAGCGGTTACCCGGGACGGCAAAACAGTGAAGCTTTCTTT.

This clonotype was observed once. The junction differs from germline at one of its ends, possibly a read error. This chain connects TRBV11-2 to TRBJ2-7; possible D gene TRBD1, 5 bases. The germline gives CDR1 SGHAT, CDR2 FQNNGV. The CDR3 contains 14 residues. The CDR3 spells CANSRDSISYEQYF. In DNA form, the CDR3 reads TGTGCCAACAGCAGGGATAGCATAAGCTACGAGCAGTACTTC.

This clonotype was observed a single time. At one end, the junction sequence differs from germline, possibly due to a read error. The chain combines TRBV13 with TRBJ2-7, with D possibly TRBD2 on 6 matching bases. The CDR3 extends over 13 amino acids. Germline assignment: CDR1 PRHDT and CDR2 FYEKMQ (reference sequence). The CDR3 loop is CSSSSTTGDEQNF. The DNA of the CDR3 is TGTTCCAGTAGCTCAACCACGGGGGACGAACAGAACTTC.